This T cell receptor (beta chain) emerged from a study of blood T cells in healthy people across ages. From germline, CDR1 is SGHVS and CDR2 FQNEAQ. The CDR3 contains 13 residues. V was cut by 3 bases and J by 4 bases, with 9 bases left in between. For the second PCR, which ran for about 6 to 11 cycles, a sample-barcoded 5' primer and a J-beta primer mix were used. TCRdb itself ran the 5' RACE reads through MiXCR, one entry per CDR3 protein. The sample contains around 1,800,000 distinct CDR3 sequences, around 42% of which appear only once. This clonotype was counted between two and nine times. The sample was blood. This chain links TRBV7-8 with TRBJ1-2; D uncertain. The TCR originated in a human donor in good health. The DNA for the CDR3 is TGTGCCAGCAGCTTCGGCATAAGCTATGGCTACACCTTC. Its protein is CASSFGISYGYTF.